This record concerns one TCR beta chain sequence. This CDR3 is 15 amino acids long. V lost 6 bases to trimming and J lost 2 bases; unmatched junction nucleotides: 9. Germline lookup yields CDR1 MDHEN and CDR2 SYDVKM. In Seattle, patients joined the study during active infection and were tracked longitudinally. Original data processing: Reference gene primer amplification gave estimated nucleated cell counts. Libraries were prepared by immunoSEQ multiplex PCR; TCRdb keeps only in-frame clonotypes and omits some of them. Clonal size and the V and J genes are those of that table, whereas D and trimming came from the DNA. Here the sample spans 250,000 to 350,000 clones, around nine tenths being singletons. The data stem from a study of blood T cell repertoires in COVID-19. Study information: Sites in the United States, Italy and Spain provided acute and convalescent COVID-19 samples. Sources were T cells, B-cell-depleted T cells, or PBMCs; the material itself was cDNA or gDNA.

The TCR comes from a woman in her 30s with COVID-19, enrolled during active disease. Sequences were obtained from peripheral blood. The rearrangement links TRBV28 to TRBJ2-7; 8 bases align to TRBD2. The CDR3 DNA reads TGTGCCAGCAGAGAAAGCGGGAGTGAGACCTACGAGCAGTACTTC. Its translation is CASRESGSETYEQYF.